This T cell receptor beta chain was observed in a study of CD8+CD57+ T cells in acquired aplastic anemia. The study, taken as a whole, reports: Researchers report that around 29 CD8+ CDR3 sequences appeared in both patients and controls. Patients versus controls showed no significant CD8+ Simpson's diversity difference.

CDR3 and TCR beta VDJ profiling relied on a genomic DNA template. TCRdb redid the calling of the reads with MiXCR, one entry per CDR3 protein. The table includes 200,000 to 300,000 distinct CDR3 sequences, 40% to 50% detected once. This CDR3 is built from 11 residues. CDR1 and CDR2 (germline): SGHVS, FNYEAQ. V was pared by 6 bases and J by 10 bases, with 12 bases between. An expansion of CD8+CD57+ cells by flow cytometry had been shown in patients chosen for sequencing. Concerning this clonotype itself: What it recognizes is unknown.

The chain joins TRBV7-6 to TRBJ1-2; no clear D. Sequencing input: sorted CD4+, CD8+, or CD8+CD57+ T cells (not recorded which) from PBMCs. The receptor was derived from a human donor with aplastic anemia. The CDR3 reads CASSSTTSYTF. CDR3 nucleotides: TGTGCCAGCAGTTCAACAACCTCCTACACCTTC.